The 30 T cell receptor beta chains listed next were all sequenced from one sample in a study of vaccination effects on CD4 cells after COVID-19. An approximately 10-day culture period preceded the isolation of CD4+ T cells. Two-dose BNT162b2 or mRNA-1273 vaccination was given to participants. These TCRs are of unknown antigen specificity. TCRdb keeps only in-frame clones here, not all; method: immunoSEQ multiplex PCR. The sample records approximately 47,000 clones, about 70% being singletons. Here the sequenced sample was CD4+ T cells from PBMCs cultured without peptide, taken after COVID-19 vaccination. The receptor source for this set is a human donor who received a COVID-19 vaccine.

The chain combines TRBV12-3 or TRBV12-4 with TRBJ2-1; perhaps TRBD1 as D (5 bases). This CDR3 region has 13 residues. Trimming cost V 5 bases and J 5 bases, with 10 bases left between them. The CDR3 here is CASSTDRNNEQFF. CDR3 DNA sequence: TGTGCCAGCAGTACCGACAGAAACAATGAGCAGTTCTTC.

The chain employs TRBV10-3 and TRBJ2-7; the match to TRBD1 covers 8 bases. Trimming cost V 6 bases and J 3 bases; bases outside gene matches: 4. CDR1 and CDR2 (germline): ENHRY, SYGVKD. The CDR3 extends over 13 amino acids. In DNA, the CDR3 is TGTGCCATCAGCCTAGACAGGGGCTACGAGCAGTACTTC. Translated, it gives CAISLDRGYEQYF.

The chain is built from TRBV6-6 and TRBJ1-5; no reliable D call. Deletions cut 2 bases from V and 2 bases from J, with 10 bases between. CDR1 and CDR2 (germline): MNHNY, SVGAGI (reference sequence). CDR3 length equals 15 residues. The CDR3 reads CASSYPEPGNQPQHF. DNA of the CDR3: TGTGCCAGCAGTTACCCAGAGCCCGGCAATCAGCCCCAGCATTTT.

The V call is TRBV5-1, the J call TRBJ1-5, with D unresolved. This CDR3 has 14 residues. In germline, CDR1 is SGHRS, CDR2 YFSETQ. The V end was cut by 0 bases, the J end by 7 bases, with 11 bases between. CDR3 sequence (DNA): TGCGCCAGCAGCTTGGACGGGATGGTGCAGCCCCAGCATTTT. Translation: CASSLDGMVQPQHF.

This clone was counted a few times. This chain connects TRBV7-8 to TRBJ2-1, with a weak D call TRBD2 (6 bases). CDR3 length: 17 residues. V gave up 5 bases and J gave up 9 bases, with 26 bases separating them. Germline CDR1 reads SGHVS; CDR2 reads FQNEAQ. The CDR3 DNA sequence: TGTGCCAGCAGCCCCACGTCCCGCGGGGCCCTTTGGGTTGAGCAGTTCTTC. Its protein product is CASSPTSRGALWVEQFF.

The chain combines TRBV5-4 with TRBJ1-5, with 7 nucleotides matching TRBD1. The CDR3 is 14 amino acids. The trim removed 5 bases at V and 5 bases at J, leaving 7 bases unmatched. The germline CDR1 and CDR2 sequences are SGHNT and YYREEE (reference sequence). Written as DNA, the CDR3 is TGTGCCAGCAGTATGGGGGGGACAGATCAGCCCCAGCATTTT. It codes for CASSMGGTDQPQHF.

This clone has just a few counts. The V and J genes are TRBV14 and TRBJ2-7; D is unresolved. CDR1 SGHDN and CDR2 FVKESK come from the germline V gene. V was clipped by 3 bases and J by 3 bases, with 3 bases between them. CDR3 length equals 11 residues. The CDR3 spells CASSHSYEQYF. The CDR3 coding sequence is TGTGCCAGCAGCCACAGCTACGAGCAGTACTTC.

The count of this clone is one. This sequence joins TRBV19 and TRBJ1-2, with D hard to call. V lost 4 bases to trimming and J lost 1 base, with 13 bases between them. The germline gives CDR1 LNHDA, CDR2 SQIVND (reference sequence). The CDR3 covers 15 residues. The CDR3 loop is CASSKPTNVNYGYTF. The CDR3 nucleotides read TGTGCCAGTAGTAAGCCGACGAATGTTAACTATGGCTACACCTTC.

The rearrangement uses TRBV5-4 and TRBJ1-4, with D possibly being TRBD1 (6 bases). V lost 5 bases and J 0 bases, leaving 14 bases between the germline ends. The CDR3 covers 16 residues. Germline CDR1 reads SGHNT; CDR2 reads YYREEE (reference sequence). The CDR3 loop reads CASSPGQYATNEKLFF. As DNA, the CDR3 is TGTGCCAGCAGTCCCGGACAGTATGCAACTAATGAAAAACTGTTTTTT.

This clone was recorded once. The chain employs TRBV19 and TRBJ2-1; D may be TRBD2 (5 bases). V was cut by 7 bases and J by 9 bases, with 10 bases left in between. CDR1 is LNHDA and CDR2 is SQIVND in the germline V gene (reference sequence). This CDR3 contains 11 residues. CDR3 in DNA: TGTGCCAGTACCAGCCGGGGTGAGCAGTTCTTC. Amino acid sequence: CASTSRGEQFF.

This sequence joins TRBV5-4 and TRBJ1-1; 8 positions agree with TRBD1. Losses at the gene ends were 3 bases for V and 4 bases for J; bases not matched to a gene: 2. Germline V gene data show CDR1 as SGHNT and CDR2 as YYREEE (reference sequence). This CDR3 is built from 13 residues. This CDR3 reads CASSYTGGTEAFF. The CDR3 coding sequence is TGTGCCAGCAGCTATACAGGGGGCACTGAAGCTTTCTTT.

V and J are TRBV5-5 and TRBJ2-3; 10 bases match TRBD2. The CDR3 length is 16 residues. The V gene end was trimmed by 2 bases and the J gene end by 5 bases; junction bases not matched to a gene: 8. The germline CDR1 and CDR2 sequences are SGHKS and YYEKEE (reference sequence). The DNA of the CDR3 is TGTGCCAGCAGCTTTCTACCTAGCGGGGGTGTAGATACGCAGTATTTT. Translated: CASSFLPSGGVDTQYF.

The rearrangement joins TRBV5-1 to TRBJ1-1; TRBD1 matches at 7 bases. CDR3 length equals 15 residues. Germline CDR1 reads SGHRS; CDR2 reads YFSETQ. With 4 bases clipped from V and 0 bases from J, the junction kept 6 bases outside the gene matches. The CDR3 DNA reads TGCGCCAGCAGCGAACAACAGGGGATGAACACTGAAGCTTTCTTT. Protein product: CASSEQQGMNTEAFF.

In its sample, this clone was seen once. The CDR3 loop is CSARRGEQFF. The CDR3 DNA reads as TGCAGTGCTCGCAGGGGGGAGCAGTTCTTC. The rearrangement joins TRBV20-1 to TRBJ2-1; TRBD1 agrees at 7 bases. Trimming at V came to 5 bases and at J to 10 bases, leaving 2 bases not matched to a gene. This CDR3 comprises 10 residues. The germline V gene encodes CDR1 DFQATT and CDR2 SNEGSKA (reference sequence).

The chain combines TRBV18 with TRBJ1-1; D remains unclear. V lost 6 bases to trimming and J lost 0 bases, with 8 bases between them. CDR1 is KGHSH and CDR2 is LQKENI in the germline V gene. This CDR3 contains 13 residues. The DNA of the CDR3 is TGTGCCAGCTCCTCCGACGTGAACACTGAAGCTTTCTTT. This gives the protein CASSSDVNTEAFF.

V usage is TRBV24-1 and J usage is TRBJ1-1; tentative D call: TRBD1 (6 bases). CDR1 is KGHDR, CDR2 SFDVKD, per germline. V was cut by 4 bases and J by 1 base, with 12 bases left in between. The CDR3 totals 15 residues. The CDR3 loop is CATSEGGGGNTEAFF. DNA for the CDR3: TGTGCCACCAGTGAAGGGGGAGGGGGGAACACTGAAGCTTTCTTT.

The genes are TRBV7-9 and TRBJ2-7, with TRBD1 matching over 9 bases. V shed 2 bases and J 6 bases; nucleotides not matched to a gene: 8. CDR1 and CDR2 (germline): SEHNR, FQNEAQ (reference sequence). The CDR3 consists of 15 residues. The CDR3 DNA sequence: TGTGCCAGCAGCTTATCCGACAGGGGGGGGAGCGAGCAGTACTTC. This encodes CASSLSDRGGSEQYF.

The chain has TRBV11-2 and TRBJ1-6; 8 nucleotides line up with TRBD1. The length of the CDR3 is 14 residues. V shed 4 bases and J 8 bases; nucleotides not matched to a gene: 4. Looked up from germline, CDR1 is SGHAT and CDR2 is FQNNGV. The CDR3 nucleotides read TGTGCCAGCAGCTGGACAGGGTATGATTCACCCCTCCACTTT. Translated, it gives CASSWTGYDSPLHF.

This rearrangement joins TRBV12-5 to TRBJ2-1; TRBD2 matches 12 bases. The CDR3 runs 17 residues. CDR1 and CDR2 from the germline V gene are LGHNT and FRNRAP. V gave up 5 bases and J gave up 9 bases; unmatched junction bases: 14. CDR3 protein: CASGLRASGGAVGEQFF. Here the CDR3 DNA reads TGTGCTAGTGGTCTCCGGGCTAGCGGGGGGGCCGTGGGTGAGCAGTTCTTC. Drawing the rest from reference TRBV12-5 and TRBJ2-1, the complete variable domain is DARVTQTPRHKVTEMGQEVTMRCQPILGHNTVFWYRQTMMQGLELLAYFRNRAPLDDSGMPKDRFSAEMPDATLATLKIQPSEPRDSAVYFCASGLRASGGAVGEQFFGPGTRLTVL.

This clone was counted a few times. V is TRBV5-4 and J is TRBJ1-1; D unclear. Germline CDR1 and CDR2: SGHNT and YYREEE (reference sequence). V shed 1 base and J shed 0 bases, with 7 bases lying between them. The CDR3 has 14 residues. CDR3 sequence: CASSLRDMNTEAFF. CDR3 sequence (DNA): TGTGCCAGCAGCTTGAGGGATATGAACACTGAAGCTTTCTTT.

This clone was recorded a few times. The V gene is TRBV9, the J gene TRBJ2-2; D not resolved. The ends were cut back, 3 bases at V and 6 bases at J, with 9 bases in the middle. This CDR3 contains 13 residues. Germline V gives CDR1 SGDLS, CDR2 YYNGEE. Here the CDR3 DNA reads TGTGCCAGCAGCGACCTTGGGGCCGGGGAGCTGTTTTTT. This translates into CASSDLGAGELFF. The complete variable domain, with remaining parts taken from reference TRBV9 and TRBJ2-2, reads DSGVTQTPKHLITATGQRVTLRCSPRSGDLSVYWYQQSLDQGLQFLIQYYNGEERAKGNILERFSAQQFPDLHSELNLSSLELGDSALYFCASSDLGAGELFFGEGSRLTVL.

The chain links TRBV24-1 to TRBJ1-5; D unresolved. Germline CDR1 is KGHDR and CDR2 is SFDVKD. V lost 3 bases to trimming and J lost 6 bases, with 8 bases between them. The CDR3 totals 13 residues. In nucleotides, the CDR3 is TGTGCCACCAGTGATATTTCGGGTCAGCCCCAGCATTTT. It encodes CATSDISGQPQHF.

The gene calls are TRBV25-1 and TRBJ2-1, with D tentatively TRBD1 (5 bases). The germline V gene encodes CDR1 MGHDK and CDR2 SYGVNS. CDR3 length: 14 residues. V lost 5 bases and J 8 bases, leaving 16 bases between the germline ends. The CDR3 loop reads CASSKIMGQDEQFF. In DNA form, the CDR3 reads TGTGCCAGCAGTAAAATCATGGGGCAGGATGAGCAGTTCTTC.

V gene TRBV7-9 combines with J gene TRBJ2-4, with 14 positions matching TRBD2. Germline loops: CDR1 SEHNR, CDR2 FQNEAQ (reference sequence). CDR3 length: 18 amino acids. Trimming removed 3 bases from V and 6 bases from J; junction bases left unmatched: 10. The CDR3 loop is CASSFGGTSGRRGNIQYF. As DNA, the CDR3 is TGTGCCAGCAGCTTTGGTGGGACTAGCGGGAGACGTGGAAACATTCAGTACTTC.

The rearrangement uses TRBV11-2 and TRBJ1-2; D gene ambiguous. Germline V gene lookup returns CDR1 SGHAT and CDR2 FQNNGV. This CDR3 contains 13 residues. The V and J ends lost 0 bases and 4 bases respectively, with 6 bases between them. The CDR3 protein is CASSLDPSYGYTF. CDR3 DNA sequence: TGTGCCAGCAGCTTAGATCCATCCTATGGCTACACCTTC.

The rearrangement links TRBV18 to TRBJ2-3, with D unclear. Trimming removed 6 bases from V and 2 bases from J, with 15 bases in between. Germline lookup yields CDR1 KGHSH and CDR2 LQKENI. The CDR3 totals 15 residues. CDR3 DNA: TGTGCCAGCTCCCCGCCGGGCCAAGACACAGATACGCAGTATTTT. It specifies CASSPPGQDTDTQYF.

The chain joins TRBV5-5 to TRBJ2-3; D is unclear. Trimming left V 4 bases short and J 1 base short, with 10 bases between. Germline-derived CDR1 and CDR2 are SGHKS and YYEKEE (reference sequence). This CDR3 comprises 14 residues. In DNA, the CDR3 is TGTGCCAGCAGCCCCTCGGTGGGCACAGATACGCAGTATTTT. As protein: CASSPSVGTDTQYF.

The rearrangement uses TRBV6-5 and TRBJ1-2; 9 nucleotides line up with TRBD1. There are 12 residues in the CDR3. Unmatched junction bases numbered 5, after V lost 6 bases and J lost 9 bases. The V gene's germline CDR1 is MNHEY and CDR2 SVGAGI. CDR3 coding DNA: TGTGCCAGCAGCCCCGGACAGGGGCGCTACACCTTC. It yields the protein CASSPGQGRYTF.

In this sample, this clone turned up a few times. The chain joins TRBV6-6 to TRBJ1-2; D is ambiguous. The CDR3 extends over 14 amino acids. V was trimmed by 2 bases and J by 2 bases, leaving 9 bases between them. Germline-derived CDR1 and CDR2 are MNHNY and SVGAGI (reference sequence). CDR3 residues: CASSYDPWNYGYTF. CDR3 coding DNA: TGTGCCAGCAGTTACGATCCCTGGAACTATGGCTACACCTTC.

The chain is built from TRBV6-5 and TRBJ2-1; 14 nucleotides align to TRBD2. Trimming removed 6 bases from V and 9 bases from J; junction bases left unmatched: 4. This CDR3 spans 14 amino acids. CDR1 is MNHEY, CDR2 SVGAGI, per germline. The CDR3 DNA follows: TGTGCCAGCAGATGGACTAGCGGGAGGAGTGAGCAGTTCTTC. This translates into CASRWTSGRSEQFF.